Each of the 21 T cell receptor beta chains below was sequenced from the same sample in a study of glioma-infiltrating T cells. Amplification of TCR alpha and beta CDR3 regions from RNA used iRepertoire nested multiplex PCR. TCRdb analysed the multiplex PCR reads with MiXCR anew, one entry per CDR3 protein. The data show approximately 140,000 distinct CDR3 sequences, under 30% seen once. The sample consisted of glioma tissue, nonneoplastic brain tissue, or PBMCs (not recorded which). Source of these receptors: a human donor with low-grade glioma or glioblastoma, undergoing nonglioma brain surgery, or in good health (not recorded which).

The chain carries TRBV12-3 or TRBV12-4 and TRBJ1-1; 7 nucleotides match TRBD1. The trim removed 5 bases at V and 8 bases at J, leaving 11 bases unmatched. There are 14 residues in the CDR3. The CDR3 loop is CASSILGQVTEAFF. In nucleotides, the CDR3 is TGTGCCAGCAGTATCCTAGGACAGGTCACCGAAGCTTTCTTT.

About this clonotype: Since no conserved phenylalanine or tryptophan closes the CDR3, a read error is the likely cause. The rearrangement joins TRBV7-9 to TRBJ2-5, with TRBD1 matching 12 bases. The ends lost 3 bases at V and 5 bases at J; junction bases unmatched: 4. The CDR3 has 15 amino acids. The germline gives CDR1 SEHNR, CDR2 FQNEAQ (reference sequence). CDR3 in DNA: TGTGCCAGCAGCTTTGGGACAGGGGGCTTGGAGACCCAGTACTTA. It translates to CASSFGTGGLETQYL.

V and J are TRBV11-2 and TRBJ2-5, with 8 bases aligning to TRBD2. Germline lookup yields CDR1 SGHAT and CDR2 FQNNGV. Germline trimming cut 6 bases from V and 1 base from J; bases unmatched to any gene: 7. CDR3 length equals 15 residues. CDR3 coding DNA: TGTGCCAGCAGGTCTAATGCGGGGGGCCAAGAGACCCAGTACTTC. Its translation is CASRSNAGGQETQYF.

A few counts support this clonotype. V gene TRBV20-1 combines with J gene TRBJ1-4; TRBD1 agrees at 7 bases. V trimming: 5 bases; J trimming: 8 bases; junction bases outside the gene matches: 8. CDR1 and CDR2 (germline): DFQATT, SNEGSKA (reference sequence). The CDR3 is 13 residues long. CDR3 bases: TGCAGTGCTCGACAGGGCGCAGGGGAAAAACTGTTTTTT. Amino acid sequence: CSARQGAGEKLFF.

As regards this clonotype: This could be a read error, since a much larger clone is one nucleotide away. This rearrangement joins TRBV6-1 to TRBJ2-3; D not certain. In germline, CDR1 is MNHNS, CDR2 SASEGT. Trimming pared 11 bases from V and 4 bases from J, leaving 10 bases between. CDR3 length equals 11 residues. Here the CDR3 reads CAGVSADTQYF. The CDR3 nucleotides are TGTGCCGGCGTCTCGGCAGATACGCAGTATTTT.

As for this clonotype: Being one base from a much bigger clone, this may be a read error. This chain connects TRBV7-6 to TRBJ2-1; D might be TRBD1 or TRBD2, each matching 6 bases. Germline CDR1 is SGHVS and CDR2 is FNYEAQ. This CDR3 comprises 14 residues. In DNA, the CDR3 is TGTGTCAGCATGCTAGGGGGGCCGCAAAATGAGCAGTTCTTC. Protein: CVSMLGGPQNEQFF.

This clonotype came up many times. DNA for the CDR3: TGTGCCAGCAAAACTACGTCTGGAAACACCATATATTTT. It yields the protein CASKTTSGNTIYF. The rearrangement uses TRBV7-9 and TRBJ1-3; the D is unclear. The CDR3 consists of 13 residues. V lost 7 bases and J lost 1, with 8 bases in between. Germline values: CDR1 SEHNR, CDR2 FQNEAQ (reference sequence). Supplemented by reference TRBV7-9 and TRBJ1-3, the full variable domain reads DTGVSQNPRHKITKRGQNVTFRCDPISEHNRLYWYRQTLGQGPEFLTYFQNEAQLEKSRLLSDRFSAERPKGSFSTLEIQRTEQGDSAMYLCASKTTSGNTIYFGEGSWLTVV.

This clonotype was observed a few times. J is TRBJ1-5 and V is TRBV12-3 or TRBV12-4, with 9 bases fitting TRBD1. V lost 6 bases to trimming and J lost 4 bases; unmatched junction nucleotides: 7. This CDR3 region has 15 residues. The CDR3 spells CASRPGTGQNQPQHF. CDR3 coding DNA: TGTGCCAGCAGACCCGGGACAGGGCAGAATCAGCCCCAGCATTTT.

This clonotype has a count of ten or more. The chain recombines TRBV7-2 with TRBJ2-7; D remains unclear. The CDR3 sequence is 13 residues long. Germline V gene data show CDR1 as SGHTA and CDR2 as FQGNSA. V lost 6 bases and J 1 base, leaving 10 bases between the germline ends. This CDR3 is CASRPLGSYEQYV. The DNA of the CDR3 is TGTGCCAGCAGGCCTCTTGGGTCCTACGAGCAGTACGTC.

This clonotype was observed many times. The CDR3 sequence: CASRVGGSGANVLTF. The CDR3 DNA follows: TGTGCCAGCAGAGTAGGGGGGTCTGGGGCCAACGTCCTGACTTTC. The chain joins TRBV27 to TRBJ2-6; D tentatively fits TRBD1 or TRBD2 (6 bases each). The CDR3 is made up of 15 amino acids. CDR1 and CDR2 (germline): MNHEY, SMNVEV (reference sequence). Trimming removed 6 bases at V and 1 base at J, with 10 bases between.

The V call is TRBV10-3, the J call TRBJ1-1; D possibly corresponds to TRBD1 (5 bases). V gave up 6 bases and J gave up 4 bases, with 18 bases separating them. This CDR3 is 15 amino acids long. From germline, CDR1 is ENHRY and CDR2 SYGVKD. The CDR3 spells CAIRGTAGVSTEAFF. The CDR3 nucleotides read TGTGCCATCAGGGGGACGGCGGGGGTTAGCACTGAAGCTTTCTTT.

This clonotype was counted a few times. V usage is TRBV6-1 and J usage is TRBJ2-2; maybe TRBD1 (6 bases). Trimming took 7 bases from V and 0 from J, leaving 15 bases between them. This CDR3 contains 16 residues. CDR1 is MNHNS and CDR2 is SASEGT in the germline V gene. The DNA of the CDR3 is TGTGCCAGCATCACTGGGGGCGGCGCGAACACCGGGGAGCTGTTTTTT. It specifies CASITGGGANTGELFF.

Points on this clonotype: The junction departs from the called germline gene at one end, perhaps through a read error. The chain links TRBV20-1 to TRBJ1-5, with 7 positions matching TRBD1. The CDR3 loop spans 13 amino acids. Looked up from germline, CDR1 is DFQATT and CDR2 is SNEGSKA (reference sequence). The CDR3 protein is CSARGDSNQSQHF. CDR3 nucleotide sequence: TGCAGTGCTAGAGGGGACAGTAATCAGTCCCAGCATTTT.

This clonotype was detected many times. The rearrangement links TRBV20-1 to TRBJ2-7; no clear D gene. From germline, CDR1 is DFQATT and CDR2 SNEGSKA (reference sequence). With 1 base removed from V and 0 bases from J, the gap between germline ends came to 10 bases. The CDR3 is 14 residues long. CDR3 nucleotides: TGCAGTGCTAGAGGAGACGAGAGCTCCTACGAGCAGTACGTC. It is translated as CSARGDESSYEQYV.

With regard to this clonotype: A much more abundant neighbour one base away suggests this may be a read error. The rearrangement uses TRBV24-1 and TRBJ1-5, with 10 bases lining up with TRBD1. V was pared by 3 bases and J by 4 bases, with 2 bases of the junction left unmatched. CDR3 length equals 15 residues. Per the germline V gene, CDR1 is KGHDR and CDR2 is SFDVKD. The CDR3: CATSDRQGANQPQHF. The CDR3 nucleotides read TGTGCCACCAGTGATCGACAGGGGGCTAATCAGCCCCAGCATTTT.

The V call is TRBV2, the J call TRBJ1-1; D remains unclear. With 8 bases removed from V and 5 bases from J, the gap between germline ends came to 21 bases. Germline CDR1 is SNHLY and CDR2 is FYNNEI. This CDR3 region has 15 residues. In DNA form, the CDR3 reads TGTGCCAGCCAACAAAGGAGCGCTTTTGGGACTGAAGCTTTCTTT. It yields the protein CASQQRSAFGTEAFF. Supplemented by reference TRBV2 and TRBJ1-1, the full variable domain reads EPEVTQTPSHQVTQMGQEVILRCVPISNHLYFYWYRQILGQKVEFLVSFYNNEISEKSEIFDDQFSVERPDGSNFTLKIRSTKLEDSAMYFCASQQRSAFGTEAFFGQGTRLTVV.

This clonotype appeared a few times. V and J are TRBV19 and TRBJ2-1; D unclear. CDR1 LNHDA and CDR2 SQIVND come from the germline V gene (reference sequence). This CDR3 is built from 14 residues. V was clipped by 7 bases and J by 4 bases, with 14 bases between them. The CDR3 spells CASTQGISYNEQFF. The CDR3 DNA is TGTGCCAGTACCCAAGGGATCAGTTACAATGAGCAGTTCTTC.

The CDR3, as DNA: TGTGCCAGCAGCCAAGGATGGGGACAGAATGAGCAGTTCTTC. Translation gives CASSQGWGQNEQFF. This rearrangement joins TRBV3-1 to TRBJ2-1, with 7 positions matching TRBD1. The V segment lost 1 base and the J segment 7 bases; nucleotides outside the gene matches: 4. The CDR3 has 14 residues. The V gene's germline CDR1 is LGHDT and CDR2 YNNKEL (reference sequence).

This clonotype was counted at least ten times. The rearrangement links TRBV6-2 or TRBV6-3 to TRBJ2-7, with D perhaps TRBD1 (6 bases). V was shortened by 2 bases and J by 3 bases, with 14 bases between the two germline ends. This CDR3 contains 15 residues. Germline values: CDR1 MNHEY, CDR2 SVGEGT. The CDR3 loop is CASSYGTGMVYEQYV. The CDR3 coding sequence is TGTGCCAGCAGTTACGGAACAGGGATGGTCTACGAGCAGTACGTC.

In this sample, this clonotype turned up a few times. V is TRBV10-1 and J is TRBJ2-1, with TRBD1 matching over 8 bases. Trimming took 2 bases from V and 9 from J; bases not matched to a gene: 3. The CDR3 runs to 13 residues. Germline V gives CDR1 WNHNN, CDR2 SYGVQD (reference sequence). This CDR3 is CASSENRGFEQFF. The DNA for the CDR3 is TGCGCCAGCAGTGAGAACAGGGGGTTTGAGCAGTTCTTC.

This clonotype was seen only a few times. This chain uses TRBV27 with TRBJ2-7; possibly TRBD1 for D (5 bases). Looked up from germline, CDR1 is MNHEY and CDR2 is SMNVEV (reference sequence). This CDR3 spans 13 amino acids. V was trimmed by 5 bases and J by 6 bases, leaving 14 bases between them. CDR3 DNA sequence: TGTGCCAGCAGTCCGACAGTGGCGAGCGAGCAGTACGTC. Translating gives CASSPTVASEQYV.